The T cell receptor beta chain described here comes from a study of blood T cell repertoires in COVID-19. As for the study in general: The cDNA or gDNA used as material had been derived from T cells, B-cell-depleted T cells, or PBMCs.

Original processing methods: Reference gene primer amplification yielded estimated nucleated cell counts. Method: immunoSEQ multiplex PCR; TCRdb's copy keeps in-frame clones and lacks some. That table gives V, J and clone size, and the DNA gave D and trimming. The repertoire has some 140,000 clones, roughly 83% of them found once; the top ten carry about 18%. Germline V CDR1 and CDR2: MNHEY, SMNVEV (reference sequence). V was clipped by 2 bases and J by 6 bases; unmatched bases: 7. The CDR3 length is 15 residues. The sample taken for sequencing was peripheral blood. The clonotype comes from an elderly woman with acute or convalescent COVID-19. The chain has TRBV27 and TRBJ2-1; 7 positions agree with TRBD1. CDR3 residues: CASSLLRQGGNEQFF. The CDR3 DNA sequence: TGTGCCAGCAGTTTACTAAGACAGGGCGGCAATGAGCAGTTCTTC.